The next 14 T cell receptor beta chains were all read from a single sample in a study of blood T cell repertoires in COVID-19. Some clones are missing from TCRdb's copy, which holds only in-frame ones; the method was immunoSEQ multiplex PCR. The repertoire includes around 250,000 clones, approximately 84% of them detected once, and approximately 16% sits in the top ten. The sequencing sample was made of PBMCs or T cells enriched from blood (not recorded which). The receptors shown here come from a man aged 40-49 years who had recovered from COVID-19.

In this sample, this clone turned up once. V gene TRBV10-2 combines with J gene TRBJ2-3; D might be TRBD2 (7 bases). Trimming pared 10 bases from V and 0 bases from J, leaving 11 bases between. Per germline, CDR1 WSHSY and CDR2 SAAADI. The CDR3 runs 13 residues. The CDR3 loop is CAIAGASTDTQYF. CDR3 DNA sequence: TGCGCCATCGCGGGGGCCAGCACAGATACGCAGTATTTT.

The CDR3: CASSVGAQQFF. The CDR3 DNA is TGTGCCAGCAGCGTAGGGGCCCAGCAGTTCTTC. The chain combines TRBV9 with TRBJ2-1, with D uncertain. CDR1 SGDLS and CDR2 YYNGEE come from the germline V gene. CDR3 length: 11 amino acids. V was clipped by 0 bases and J by 11 bases, with 6 bases between them. Variable domain in full (rest from reference TRBV9 and TRBJ2-1): DSGVTQTPKHLITATGQRVTLRCSPRSGDLSVYWYQQSLDQGLQFLIQYYNGEERAKGNILERFSAQQFPDLHSELNLSSLELGDSALYFCASSVGAQQFFGPGTRLTVL.

In this sample, this clone turned up once. This chain uses TRBV25-1 with TRBJ2-3, with a tentative D call TRBD2 (5 bases). Germline assignment: CDR1 MGHDK and CDR2 SYGVNS. Trimming took 7 bases from V and 2 from J, leaving 13 bases between them. The CDR3 length is 14 residues. CDR3 nucleotides: TGTGCCAGCACTACAGAGCGGTTCACAGATACGCAGTATTTT. Amino acids: CASTTERFTDTQYF.

V gene TRBV6-4 combines with J gene TRBJ2-1; 7 nucleotides align to TRBD1. Looked up from germline, CDR1 is MRHNA and CDR2 is SNTAGT. After removal of 3 bases from V and 3 bases from J, the junction contained 5 bases not matched to a gene. The CDR3 loop spans 15 amino acids. The CDR3 loop is CASSEGGQDYNEQFF. The DNA of the CDR3 is TGTGCCAGCAGTGAGGGCGGACAGGACTACAATGAGCAGTTCTTC.

This clone showed up just once. The rearrangement joins TRBV4-3 to TRBJ1-5; weak D call: TRBD1 (5 bases). Trimming removed 4 bases at V and 3 bases at J, with 10 bases between. CDR1 is LGHNA and CDR2 is YSLEER in the germline V gene. CDR3 length: 14 amino acids. The CDR3 nucleotides are TGCGCCAGCAGCCCGACAGTTACCAATCAGCCCCAGCATTTT. Its translation: CASSPTVTNQPQHF.

This rearrangement joins TRBV6-1 to TRBJ2-7, with 9 bases matching TRBD2. Germline V gene data show CDR1 as MNHNS and CDR2 as SASEGT. The length of the CDR3 is 15 residues. J gave up 5 bases and V 2 bases, and 7 bases lay outside the gene matches. CDR3: CASSERGGRANEQYF. The DNA for the CDR3 is TGTGCCAGCAGTGAAAGAGGCGGGAGGGCCAACGAGCAGTACTTC.

The J gene is TRBJ2-1, the V gene TRBV5-1; 13 bases agree with TRBD2. This CDR3 region has 16 residues. With 4 bases clipped from V and 8 bases from J, the junction kept 9 bases outside the gene matches. Germline V gene data show CDR1 as SGHRS and CDR2 as YFSETQ. The CDR3 protein is CASSLGLAGVIDEQFF. The DNA for the CDR3 is TGCGCCAGCAGCCTAGGACTAGCGGGAGTAATAGATGAGCAGTTCTTC.

The genes are TRBV28 and TRBJ2-1; D ambiguous. The germline V and J ends were trimmed by 6 bases and 8 bases, with 14 bases remaining between them. CDR3 length equals 13 residues. The germline CDR1 and CDR2 sequences are MDHEN and SYDVKM. CDR3 in amino acids: CASSPLAPYEQFF. CDR3 bases: TGTGCCAGCAGCCCCTTGGCACCCTATGAGCAGTTCTTC.

The chain links TRBV7-9 to TRBJ1-4, with 7 bases aligning to TRBD1. This CDR3 spans 18 amino acids. Germline trimming cut 5 bases from V and 0 bases from J; bases unmatched to any gene: 12. Germline V gene lookup returns CDR1 SEHNR and CDR2 FQNEAQ (reference sequence). The CDR3 DNA reads TGTGCCAGCAGCCACGACTTTGTGGGACAGACAACTAATGAAAAACTGTTTTTT. Residues: CASSHDFVGQTTNEKLFF.

The rearrangement uses TRBV21-1 and TRBJ2-3; TRBD2 reflects the table's D call only, with no check against the DNA. TRBV21-1 is flagged as a pseudogene. This CDR3 spans 16 amino acids. The CDR3 nucleotides read TGTGCCAGCAGCAAAAGGGGCGGGGGTGGCACAGATACGCAGTATTTT. Its translation: CASSKRGGGGTDTQYF.

The chain combines TRBV5-4 with TRBJ1-2; 11 bases map to TRBD1. The junction had 5 bases not matched to a gene; V was cut back by 3 bases and J by 7 bases. CDR1 and CDR2 from the germline V gene are SGHNT and YYREEE (reference sequence). The CDR3 contains 14 residues. This CDR3 is CASSSGQGVGGYTF. CDR3 nucleotides: TGTGCCAGCAGCTCGGGACAGGGGGTAGGTGGCTACACCTTC.

V gene TRBV6-4 combines with J gene TRBJ1-1, with D perhaps TRBD1 (5 bases). Germline V gene sequence: CDR1 MRHNA, CDR2 SNTAGT. The CDR3 spans 18 residues. The germline V and J ends were trimmed by 4 bases and 3 bases, with 24 bases remaining between them. In DNA, the CDR3 is TGTGCCAGCAGTGGGAGAACGGGACTAAGGGGTAAGGACACTGAAGCTTTCTTT. Translation gives CASSGRTGLRGKDTEAFF.

The chain employs TRBV24-1 and TRBJ2-1; 8 bases agree with TRBD2. In germline, CDR1 is KGHDR, CDR2 SFDVKD. V was pared by 4 bases and J by 7 bases, with 11 bases of the junction left unmatched. CDR3 length: 16 amino acids. CDR3 DNA sequence: TGTGCCACCAGTGACCCGGCAGCGGGAGTTGATAATGAGCAGTTCTTC. Translated, it gives CATSDPAAGVDNEQFF.

CDR3 nucleotide sequence: TGTGCCAGTAGAAACCGGGACAGGGGGACTAGTAATTCACCCCTCCACTTT. Encoded protein: CASRNRDRGTSNSPLHF. The genes are TRBV19 and TRBJ1-6; the match to TRBD1 covers 11 bases. Germline V gives CDR1 LNHDA, CDR2 SQIVND (reference sequence). CDR3 length: 17 residues. Losses at the gene ends were 6 bases for V and 6 bases for J; bases not matched to a gene: 10. Full variable domain (remainder filled in from reference TRBV19 and TRBJ1-6): DGGITQSPKYLFRKEGQNVTLSCEQNLNHDAMYWYRQDPGQGLRLIYYSQIVNDFQKGDIAEGYSVSREKKESFPLTVTSAQKNPTAFYLCASRNRDRGTSNSPLHFGNGTRLTVT.